This T cell receptor beta chain appears in the sequencing data of a study of Ad26.COV2.S vaccination and SARS-CoV-2 variants. Clones were read by immunoSEQ multiplex PCR, and TCRdb kept only the in-frame ones, dropping some. Of roughly 400,000 clones detected, about 90% appear once; the ten largest clones hold around 4.5%. Regarding treatment: around 19 received Ad26.COV2.S at low or high dose, single or two shots; several received placebo; per-sample allocation not given. Sampling took place 63 days after the first vaccine or placebo injection. Germline CDR1 reads KGHDR; CDR2 reads SFDVKD. The CDR3 runs to 15 residues. Trimming pared 2 bases from V and 7 bases from J, leaving 17 bases between.

The receptor's source is a person between 18 and 65 years old who received the Ad26.COV2.S COVID-19 vaccine or a placebo. The chain couples TRBV24-1 to TRBJ2-7, with D perhaps assigned TRBD1 or TRBD2 (6 bases each). The source was peripheral blood, collected in a trial of Ad26.COV2.S vaccine versus placebo. Here the CDR3 DNA reads TGTGCCACCAGTGATTCGAGACTAGGGGGTGTGGAGCAGTACTTC. Its translation: CATSDSRLGGVEQYF.